This T cell receptor (beta chain) came from a study of blood T cells in healthy people across ages. Broader study findings: Naive and antigen-experienced cells were not separated, limiting conclusive comparison. As age increased, TCR beta diversity per million T cells fell in a roughly linear fashion.

Combining a sample-barcoded 5' primer with a J-beta primer mix, a second PCR ran for roughly 7 to 12 cycles. TCRdb processed the 5' RACE reads anew with MiXCR; each CDR3 protein has one entry. Among roughly 800,000 distinct CDR3 sequences listed, roughly 40% were seen once. This clonotype was observed at least ten times. Its antigen is not known. Ranging in age from about 6 to 95, the donors were healthy Caucasian individuals from Russia. The CDR3 length is 12 residues. V dropped 4 bases and J dropped 0 bases, with 4 bases sitting between them. Germline V lookup: CDR1 SEHNR, CDR2 FQNEAQ (reference sequence).

The source of this sequence is a man aged 18 to 30 in good health. Material: blood. The chain joins TRBV7-9 to TRBJ2-7; D ambiguous. The CDR3 here is CASSSISYEQYF. CDR3 sequence (DNA): TGTGCCAGCAGCTCAATCTCCTACGAGCAGTACTTC.